This T cell receptor beta chain was captured in a study of blood T cell repertoires in COVID-19. Background on the study: Collection of acute and convalescent COVID-19 samples took place in the United States, Italy and Spain.

In the authors' workflow: Estimation of nucleated cell counts was performed using reference gene primer amplification. Sequencing was performed with immunoSEQ multiplex PCR; in TCRdb, only in-frame clones are kept and a portion is missing. The V and J calls and clone size come from that table; D and trimming were worked out from the DNA. The sample has about 54,000 clones, 91% seen once. Germline V gene sequence: CDR1 MDHEN, CDR2 SYDVKM. Trimming pared 7 bases from V and 6 bases from J, leaving 13 bases between. The CDR3 is 13 residues long. This clonotype was obtained from a woman aged 55-75 years with active or convalescent COVID-19. The specimen sequenced was peripheral blood. V usage is TRBV28 and J usage is TRBJ1-5; a weak D match, TRBD1 (6 bases). The CDR3 nucleotides read TGTGCCAGCACCCTCATAGGGGGTCAGCCCCAGCATTTT. Protein: CASTLIGGQPQHF.